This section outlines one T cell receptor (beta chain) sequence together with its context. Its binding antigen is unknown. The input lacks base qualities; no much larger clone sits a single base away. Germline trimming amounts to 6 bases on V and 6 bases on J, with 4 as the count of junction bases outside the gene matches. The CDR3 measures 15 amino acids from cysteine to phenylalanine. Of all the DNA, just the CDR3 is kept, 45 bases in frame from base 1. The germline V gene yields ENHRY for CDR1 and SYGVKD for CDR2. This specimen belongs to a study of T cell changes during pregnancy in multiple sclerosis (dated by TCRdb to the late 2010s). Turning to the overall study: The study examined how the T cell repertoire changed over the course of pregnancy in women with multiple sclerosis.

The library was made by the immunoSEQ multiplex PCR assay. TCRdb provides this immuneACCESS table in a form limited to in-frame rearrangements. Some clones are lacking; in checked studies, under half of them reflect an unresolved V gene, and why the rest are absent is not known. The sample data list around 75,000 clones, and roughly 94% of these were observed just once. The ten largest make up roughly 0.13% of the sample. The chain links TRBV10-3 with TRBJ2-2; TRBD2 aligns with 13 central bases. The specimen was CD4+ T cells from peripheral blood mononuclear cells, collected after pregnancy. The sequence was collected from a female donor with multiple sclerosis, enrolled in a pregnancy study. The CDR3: CAISGLAGVPGELFF. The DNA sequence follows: TGTGCCATCAGCGGACTAGCGGGAGTACCCGGGGAGCTGTTTTTT.